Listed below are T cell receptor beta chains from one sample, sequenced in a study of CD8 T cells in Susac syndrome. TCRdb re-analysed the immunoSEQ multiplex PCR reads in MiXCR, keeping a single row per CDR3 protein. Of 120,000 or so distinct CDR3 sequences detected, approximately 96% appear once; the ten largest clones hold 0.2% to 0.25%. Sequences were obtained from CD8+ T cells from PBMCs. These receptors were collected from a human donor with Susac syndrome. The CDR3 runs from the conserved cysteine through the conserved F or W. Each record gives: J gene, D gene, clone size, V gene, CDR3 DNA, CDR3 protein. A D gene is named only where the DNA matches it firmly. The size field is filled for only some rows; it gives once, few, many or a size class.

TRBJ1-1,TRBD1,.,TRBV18,TGTGCCAGCTCACCACGTGAGGGGGCGAACACTGAAGCTTTCTTT,CASSPREGANTEAFF
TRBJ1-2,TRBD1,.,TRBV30,TGTGCCTGGAGTGTAGGGGACAGGGGGCGCGGGGGCTACACCTTC,CAWSVGDRGRGGYTF
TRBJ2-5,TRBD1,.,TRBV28,TGTGCCACCCTCGCGGAGGGACAGGGCGGATTGGAGACCCAGTACTTC,CATLAEGQGGLETQYF
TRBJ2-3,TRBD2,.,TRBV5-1,TGCGCCAGCAGCTTGGTGCTCGTGCGGGGGGTCACAGATACGCAGTATTTT,CASSLVLVRGVTDTQYF
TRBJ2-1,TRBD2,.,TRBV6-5,TGTGCCAGCAGTTACTCTCGACTAGCGGGATTAAGTGAGCAGTTCTTC,CASSYSRLAGLSEQFF
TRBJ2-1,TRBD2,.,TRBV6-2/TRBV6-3,TGTGCCAGCAGTTCCGGGACTAGTAGCGATGAGCAGTTCTTC,CASSSGTSSDEQFF
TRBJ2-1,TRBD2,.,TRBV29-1,TGCAGCGGAGCCTCTAGCGGGGGGTATGAGCAGTTCTTC,CSGASSGGYEQFF
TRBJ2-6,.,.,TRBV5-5,TGTGCCAGCAGCATAGGGGCGCTTGGGGCCAACGTCCTGACTTTC,CASSIGALGANVLTF
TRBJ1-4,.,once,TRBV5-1,TGCGCCAGCAGCTTGCATACGGGGGTCGCAACTAATGAAAAACTGTTTTTT,CASSLHTGVATNEKLFF
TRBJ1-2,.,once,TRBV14,TGTGCCAGCAGCCACAACTACTACACCTTC,CASSHNYYTF
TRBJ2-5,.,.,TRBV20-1,TGCAGTGCTAGAGAGGCAGGGGAAGAGACCCAGTACTTC,CSAREAGEETQYF
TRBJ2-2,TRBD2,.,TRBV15,TGTGCCACCAGCAGAGCAGGGAGGGCGAACACCGGGGAGCTGTTTTTT,CATSRAGRANTGELFF
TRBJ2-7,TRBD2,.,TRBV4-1,TGCGCCAGCAGCCTAAGTGGGACTAACTCCTACGAGCAGTACTTC,CASSLSGTNSYEQYF
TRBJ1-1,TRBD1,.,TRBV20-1,TGCAGTGCTAGAGGGGACAGTCACACTGAAGCTTTCTTT,CSARGDSHTEAFF
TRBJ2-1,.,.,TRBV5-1,TGCGCCAGCAGCTTGGAGGTTGGGCAGCTACTAAATGAGCAGTTCTTC,CASSLEVGQLLNEQFF
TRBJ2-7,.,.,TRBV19,TGTGCCAGTAGTCCCGGACTACCCAAAAGCAGCGAGCAGTACTTC,CASSPGLPKSSEQYF
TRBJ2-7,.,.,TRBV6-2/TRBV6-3,TGTGCCAGCAGCTGGGGGGCGACCTACGAGCAGTACTTC,CASSWGATYEQYF
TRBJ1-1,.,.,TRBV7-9,TGTGCCAGCAGCCTCTTCGAGGGGGAGGGTCCTGAAGCTTTCTTT,CASSLFEGEGPEAFF
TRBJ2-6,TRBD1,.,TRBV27,TGTGCCAGCAGTATTGGGACAGGGGGCTCTGGGGCCAACGTCCTGACTTTC,CASSIGTGGSGANVLTF
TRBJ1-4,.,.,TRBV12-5,TGTGCTAGTGGCAACCCATATGAAAAACTGTTTTTT,CASGNPYEKLFF
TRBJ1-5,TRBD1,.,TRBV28,TGTGCCAGCAGTTTAAGTGGAACCGGGACAGGGGCCCGGGATCAGCCCCAGCATTTT,CASSLSGTGTGARDQPQHF
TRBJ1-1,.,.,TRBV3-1,TGTGCCAGCAGCCAAGACGTCCAGATGAACACTGAAGCTTTCTTT,CASSQDVQMNTEAFF
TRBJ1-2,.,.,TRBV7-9,TGTGCCAGCAGTCCCTCCGGGACATCGCTCTATGGCTACACCTTC,CASSPSGTSLYGYTF